This TCR beta chain was documented in a study of metastatic and nonmetastatic thyroid tumors. TCRdb recomputed clones from the PCR reads via MiXCR. The data hold about 7,700 clones, with 25% to 30% observed a single time. Among the patients, none had received any treatment before thyroid surgery. CDR1 and CDR2 (germline): MNHEY, SMNVEV (reference sequence). This CDR3 is built from 11 residues. V shed 8 bases and J 4 bases; nucleotides not matched to a gene: 1. The sequence derives from a female donor with papillary thyroid cancer or a benign thyroid nodule (not recorded which). Some clones in this sample may be carry-over from other donors' samples. The chain uses TRBV27 and TRBJ2-7, with 8 bases identical to TRBD1. The sample comprised tumor tissue. As DNA, the CDR3 is TGTGCCAGCCGGACAGGGTACGAGCAGTACTTC. Encoded protein: CASRTGYEQYF.